These 12 T cell receptor beta chains came from one sample sequenced in a study of glioma-infiltrating T cells after dendritic cell vaccination. Time point of the sample: after dendritic cell vaccination, including at tumor progression/relapse. Profiled with immunoSEQ multiplex PCR; TCRdb holds only in-frame clones, not every one. The data contain roughly 60,000 clones, approximately 81% of them singletons. This material consisted of blood, taken after dendritic cell vaccination. The receptors derive from a human donor with glioblastoma.

V is TRBV4-3 and J is TRBJ1-1; 9 nucleotides align to TRBD1. Germline values: CDR1 LGHNA, CDR2 YSLEER. The junction had 1 base not matched to a gene; V was cut back by 0 bases and J by 2 bases. The CDR3 has 15 amino acids. CDR3 protein: CASSQEGQGNTEAFF. In DNA, the CDR3 is TGCGCCAGCAGCCAAGAGGGACAGGGAAACACTGAAGCTTTCTTT.

CDR3 amino acids: CASWGRALNTEAFF. The DNA for the CDR3 is TGTGCCAGCTGGGGCAGGGCCTTGAACACTGAAGCTTTCTTT. This chain links TRBV27 with TRBJ1-1; TRBD1 might be the D (5 bases). V lost 8 bases, J lost 0 bases, and 13 bases lay in between. Germline V gene lookup returns CDR1 MNHEY and CDR2 SMNVEV (reference sequence). This CDR3 comprises 14 residues.

This CDR3 is CASSVSYSTEAFF. The DNA for the CDR3 is TGTGCCAGCAGCGTATCCTACAGCACTGAAGCTTTCTTT. The J gene is TRBJ1-1, the V gene TRBV9; D not resolved. CDR3 length equals 13 residues. Germline V gene data show CDR1 as SGDLS and CDR2 as YYNGEE. The V and J ends lost 1 base and 4 bases respectively, with 8 bases between them.

V is TRBV28 and J is TRBJ1-2; a weak D match, TRBD1 (6 bases). CDR1 is MDHEN, CDR2 SYDVKM, per germline. This CDR3 has 13 residues. Trimming pared 11 bases from V and 3 bases from J, leaving 16 bases between. This CDR3 reads CAVGRGSDYGYTF. The CDR3 region has the DNA TGTGCCGTGGGAAGGGGGTCGGACTATGGCTACACCTTC.

The rearrangement links TRBV29-1 to TRBJ1-2, with 7 bases that match TRBD1. V lost 3 bases and J lost 4; bases outside the gene matches: 11. Germline loops: CDR1 SQVTM, CDR2 ANQGSEA. This CDR3 comprises 15 residues. The CDR3 here is CSVEESGRGAYGYTF. The CDR3 DNA reads as TGCAGCGTTGAGGAAAGTGGCAGGGGGGCCTATGGCTACACCTTC.

The chain has TRBV7-3 and TRBJ2-1; D might be TRBD1 (5 bases). With 0 bases removed from V and 8 bases from J, the gap between germline ends came to 17 bases. The germline V gene encodes CDR1 SGHTA and CDR2 FQGTGA. The CDR3 extends over 16 amino acids. CDR3 sequence reads: CASSLTVGQDFDEQFF. In DNA form, the CDR3 reads TGTGCCAGCAGCTTAACGGTCGGACAAGACTTCGATGAGCAGTTCTTC.

This chain connects TRBV30 to TRBJ2-1, with 8 bases that match TRBD1. The CDR3 loop spans 11 amino acids. Germline V CDR1 and CDR2: GTSNPN, SVGIG (reference sequence). V lost 2 bases and J lost 13; bases outside the gene matches: 4. CDR3: CAWSPDRDQFF. CDR3 nucleotides: TGTGCCTGGAGTCCGGACAGGGACCAGTTCTTC.

V gene TRBV5-1 combines with J gene TRBJ2-2; TRBD1 might be the D (6 bases). The V end lost 1 base, the J end lost 4 bases, and 11 bases lay between the germline ends. Germline-derived CDR1 and CDR2 are SGHRS and YFSETQ. CDR3 length: 15 amino acids. CDR3 region: CASSLTGFGTGELFF. The CDR3 DNA follows: TGCGCCAGCAGCTTGACAGGGTTCGGCACCGGGGAGCTGTTTTTT.

For this clone: Germline is not matched at one junction end, which may reflect a read error. At the DNA level, this CDR3 is encoded by other sequences in the same sample as well. The chain carries TRBV4-3 and TRBJ1-2, with 10 bases aligning to TRBD1. The CDR3 loop spans 15 amino acids. The germline V gene encodes CDR1 LGHNA and CDR2 YSLEER. CDR3 loop: CASSQDKRDRGLVAF. The DNA for the CDR3 is TGCGCCAGTAGCCAAGATAAAAGGGACAGGGGATTAGTAGCCTTC.

This clone has a single count. The rearrangement links TRBV10-3 to TRBJ2-3, with 9 nucleotides matching TRBD2. This CDR3 is built from 19 residues. Germline trimming cut 6 bases from V and 0 bases from J; bases unmatched to any gene: 16. Looked up from germline, CDR1 is ENHRY and CDR2 is SYGVKD. CDR3 nucleotides: TGTGCCATCAGGTTGGATAGCGGGGGATCGCCGTCGAGCACAGATACGCAGTATTTT. Translated, it gives CAIRLDSGGSPSSTDTQYF.

The J gene is TRBJ2-3, the V gene TRBV5-1; D is possibly TRBD1 (6 bases). V was cut by 5 bases and J by 4 bases, with 11 bases left in between. The CDR3 sequence is 13 residues long. Looked up from germline, CDR1 is SGHRS and CDR2 is YFSETQ. This CDR3 reads CASREQGSDTQYF. In DNA, the CDR3 is TGCGCCAGCAGGGAACAGGGTTCAGATACGCAGTATTTT.

The CDR3 nucleotides read TGTGCCAGCAGTTTGGATAGGGGCATTGCCACTGAAGCTTTCTTT. It codes for CASSLDRGIATEAFF. This chain uses TRBV27 with TRBJ1-1, with D perhaps matching TRBD1 (5 bases). From germline, CDR1 is MNHEY and CDR2 SMNVEV (reference sequence). The length of the CDR3 is 15 residues. V was pared by 3 bases and J by 4 bases, with 15 bases between.